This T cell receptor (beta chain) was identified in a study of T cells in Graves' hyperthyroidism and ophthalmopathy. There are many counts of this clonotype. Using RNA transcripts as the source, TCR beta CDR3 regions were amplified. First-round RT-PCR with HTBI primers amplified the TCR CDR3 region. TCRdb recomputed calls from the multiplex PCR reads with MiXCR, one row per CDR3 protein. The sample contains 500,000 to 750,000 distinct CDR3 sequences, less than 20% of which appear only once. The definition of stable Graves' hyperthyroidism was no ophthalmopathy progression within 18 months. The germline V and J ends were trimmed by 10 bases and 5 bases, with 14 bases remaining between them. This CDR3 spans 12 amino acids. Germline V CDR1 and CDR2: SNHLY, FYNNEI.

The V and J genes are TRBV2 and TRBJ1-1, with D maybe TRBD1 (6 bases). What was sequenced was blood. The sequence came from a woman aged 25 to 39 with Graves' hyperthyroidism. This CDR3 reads CATTDSRTEAFF. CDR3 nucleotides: TGTGCCACGACGGACAGCCGAACTGAAGCTTTCTTT.